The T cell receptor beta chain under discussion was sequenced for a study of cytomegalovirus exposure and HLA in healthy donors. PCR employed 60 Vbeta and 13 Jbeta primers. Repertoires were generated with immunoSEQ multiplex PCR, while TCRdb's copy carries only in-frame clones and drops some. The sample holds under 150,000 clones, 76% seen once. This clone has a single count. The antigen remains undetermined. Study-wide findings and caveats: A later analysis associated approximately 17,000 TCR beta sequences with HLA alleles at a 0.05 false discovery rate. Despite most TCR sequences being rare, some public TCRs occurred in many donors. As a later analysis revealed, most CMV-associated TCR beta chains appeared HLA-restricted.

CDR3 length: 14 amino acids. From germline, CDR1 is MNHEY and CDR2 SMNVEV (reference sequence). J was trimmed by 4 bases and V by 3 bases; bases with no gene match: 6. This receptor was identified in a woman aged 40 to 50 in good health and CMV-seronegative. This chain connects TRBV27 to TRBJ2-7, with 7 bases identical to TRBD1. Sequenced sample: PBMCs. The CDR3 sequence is CASSFKQGIYEQYF. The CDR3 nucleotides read TGTGCCAGCAGTTTTAAACAGGGGATATACGAGCAGTACTTC.